Sequencing of this TCR beta chain was carried out in a study of radiation and T cells in renal cell carcinoma. Study-wide points: Sampling covered only 0.95 to 1 g of each tumor. In nephrectomy-only tumors, top 100 clonotypes averaged roughly 45%, versus 54% irradiated.

Treatment of the sample: treatment-naive control, cytoreductive nephrectomy. Clear cell pathology was present in this patient's renal cell carcinoma. Control tumor donors were several females and 10 or so males, median age 57 years. Profiling relied on immunoSEQ multiplex PCR, and the TCRdb table lists in-frame clones only, not all of them. Of tens of thousands of clones in the sample, roughly 64% were seen once. This clone appeared once. No antigen is known for it. The V gene lost 6 bases and the J gene lost 4 bases, with 16 bases spanning the gap. Germline V gene sequence: CDR1 MNHEY, CDR2 SVGAGI. The CDR3 spans 15 residues.

The TCR was taken from a man between 35 and 55 years old with renal cell carcinoma. The sample in question was tumor tissue, obtained from a patient whose treatment was nephrectomy without radiotherapy. The chain combines TRBV6-5 with TRBJ1-3; D is ambiguous. As DNA, the CDR3 is TGTGCCAGCAGACCCCCCGGCGCAGGAGGAAACACCATATATTTT. Protein: CASRPPGAGGNTIYF.